This TCR beta chain appears in the sequencing data of a study of cytomegalovirus exposure and HLA in healthy donors. Study-wide results and caveats: A classifier reportedly called cytomegalovirus status with high sensitivity and specificity. A prior analysis recorded that most TCR beta V segments were productive about 87% or about 30% of the time. Sequencing depth across donors, presence/absence analyses assumed, was roughly uniform.

This CDR3 has 14 residues. V trimming: 6 bases; J trimming: 7 bases; junction bases outside the gene matches: 10. Germline assignment: CDR1 MNHNY and CDR2 SVGAGI (reference sequence). This clone was seen a few times. Its antigen is currently unknown. Both 60 Vbeta primers and 13 Jbeta primers went into the PCR. Sequencing used immunoSEQ multiplex PCR; TCRdb keeps in-frame clones, though not all of them. The repertoire has about 110,000 clones, around 73% of them found once; the top ten carry under 8.5%. This rearrangement joins TRBV6-6 to TRBJ2-7; TRBD1 matches at 9 bases. Input material: PBMCs. The sequence came from a man aged 35 to 55 in good health and CMV-seronegative. CDR3 nucleotides: TGTGCCAGCAGGACCGGGACAGGGTTCATGGAGCAGTACTTC. Its protein product is CASRTGTGFMEQYF.